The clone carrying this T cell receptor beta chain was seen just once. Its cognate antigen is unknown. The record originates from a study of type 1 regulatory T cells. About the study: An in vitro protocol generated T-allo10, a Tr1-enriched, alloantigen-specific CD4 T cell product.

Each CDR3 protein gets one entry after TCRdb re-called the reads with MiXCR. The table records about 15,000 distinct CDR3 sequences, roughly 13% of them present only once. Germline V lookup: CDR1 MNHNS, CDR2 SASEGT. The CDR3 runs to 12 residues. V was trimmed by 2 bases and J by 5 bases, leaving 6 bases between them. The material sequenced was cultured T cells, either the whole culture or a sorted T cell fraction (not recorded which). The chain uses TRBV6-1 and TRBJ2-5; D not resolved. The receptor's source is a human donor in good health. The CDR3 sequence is CASSEIPETQYF. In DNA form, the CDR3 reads TGTGCCAGCAGTGAAATCCCGGAGACCCAGTACTTC.